This TCR beta chain is drawn from a study of cytomegalovirus exposure and HLA in healthy donors. 60 Vbeta and 13 Jbeta primers were used in PCR. The repertoire was sequenced with immunoSEQ multiplex PCR; TCRdb's copy has only in-frame clones and lacks some. The sample yields about 140,000 clones, approximately 80% seen once. Material: PBMCs. The source is a man aged 35 to 55 in good health and CMV-seronegative.

Written as DNA, the CDR3 is TGTGCCAGCAGCTTATCGGGAGGGGAATTTGCTGGGGCCAACGTCCTGACTTTC. Encoded protein: CASSLSGGEFAGANVLTF. The genes are TRBV7-9 and TRBJ2-6; 8 bases match TRBD2. Germline lookup yields CDR1 SEHNR and CDR2 FQNEAQ (reference sequence). CDR3 length equals 18 residues. Losses at the gene ends were 2 bases for V and 2 bases for J; bases not matched to a gene: 8.